These 3 T cell receptor beta chains were all obtained from the same sample, sequenced in a study. TCRdb passed the 5' RACE reads through MiXCR, listing each CDR3 protein once. The sample has some 60,000 distinct CDR3 sequences, nearly 30% seen once; the top ten hold 2.3%. Sample: tumor-infiltrating naive CD4+ T cells sorted from the breast tumor. Regarding subset: naive CD4+ T cells, CD4+CD45RA+CD25-. The source of these receptors is a female donor with breast cancer.

This clonotype was counted a few times. The junction departs from the called germline gene at one end, perhaps through a read error. V usage is TRBV28 and J usage is TRBJ1-2; TRBD1 agrees at 9 bases. The CDR3 length is 13 residues. CDR1 is MDHEN and CDR2 is SYDVKM in the germline V gene. The CDR3: CASRLQGALIRAF. The CDR3 region has the DNA TGTGCCAGCAGACTACAGGGGGCCCTTATTCGCGCCTTC.

This clonotype was counted ten times or more. The chain employs TRBV9 and TRBJ2-7; no reliable D call. Germline lookup yields CDR1 SGDLS and CDR2 YYNGEE. This CDR3 is 13 amino acids long. V lost 4 bases, J lost 0 bases, and 8 bases lay in between. The CDR3 nucleotides are TGTGCCAGCAGCCCCATGAGCTCCTACGAGCAGTACTTC. The encoded protein is CASSPMSSYEQYF.

As for this clonotype: Being one base from a much bigger clone, this may be a read error. This chain connects TRBV29-1 to TRBJ1-1; the D is unclear. CDR1 and CDR2 (germline): SQVTM, ANQGSEA. This CDR3 spans 14 amino acids. The V end was cut by 4 bases, the J end by 4 bases, with 16 bases between. CDR3 protein: CSVGTHPGVTEAFF. In DNA form, the CDR3 reads TGCAGCGTTGGGACCCACCCCGGAGTCACTGAAGCTTTCTTT.